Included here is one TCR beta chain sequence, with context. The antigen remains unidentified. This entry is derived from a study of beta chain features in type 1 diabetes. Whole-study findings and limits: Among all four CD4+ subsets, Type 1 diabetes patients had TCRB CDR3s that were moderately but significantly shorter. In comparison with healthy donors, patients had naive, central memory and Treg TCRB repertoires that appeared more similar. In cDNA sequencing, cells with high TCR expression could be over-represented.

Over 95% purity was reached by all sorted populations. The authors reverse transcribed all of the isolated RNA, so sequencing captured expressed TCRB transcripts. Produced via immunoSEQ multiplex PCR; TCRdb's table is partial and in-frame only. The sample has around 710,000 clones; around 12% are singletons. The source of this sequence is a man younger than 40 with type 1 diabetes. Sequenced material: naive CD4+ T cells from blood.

This CDR3 reads CASSPGQGGIYEQFF. CDR3 nucleotide sequence: TGTGCCAGCAGCCCAGGACAGGGAGGGATCTATGAGCAGTTCTTC. This chain connects TRBV7-2 to TRBJ2-1; perhaps TRBD1 as D (8 bases). The CDR3 runs to 15 residues. The ends were cut back, 5 bases at V and 8 bases at J, with 19 bases in the middle. Germline assignment: CDR1 SGHTA and CDR2 FQGNSA. Together with reference TRBV7-2 and TRBJ2-1, the CDR3 gives the full variable domain: GAGVSQSPSNKVTEKGKDVELRCDPISGHTALYWYRQSLGQGLEFLIYFQGNSAPDKSGLPSDRFSAERTGGSVSTLTIQRTQQEDSAVYLCASSPGQGGIYEQFFGPGTRLTVL.